Listed here is a single TCR beta chain. Its antigen is as yet unknown. This entry is derived from a study of vaccination and CD4 T cells after COVID-19. Study details: Convalescent participants consisted of six males and four females, two being Hispanic. Following dose two, a median around 69 days (range 14 to 241) passed before post-vaccine samples were taken.

Treatment noted: roughly ten-day PBMC culture with coronavirus spike peptide pools or control peptides (ViraFEST assay). Oncomine TCR Beta short-read sequencing was applied to DNA from cultured CD4+ T cells. A single record per CDR3 protein comes from TCRdb applying MiXCR to the PCR reads. This sample has about 21,000 distinct CDR3 sequences, with 60% to 70% found just once. The CDR3 extends over 15 amino acids. Germline CDR1 and CDR2: SGHRS and YFSETQ. Trimming removed 2 bases at V and 4 bases at J, with 16 bases between. This receptor was identified in a human donor who had recovered from COVID-19. Sequenced input: CD4+ T cells from blood, cultured in vitro. The chain links TRBV5-1 to TRBJ2-7, with D unresolved. The CDR3 DNA follows: TGCGCCAGCAGCTTAAGTTGGGGAACTTATTACGAGCAGTACTTC. Encoded protein: CASSLSWGTYYEQYF.